This T cell receptor beta chain is drawn from a study of shared clonotypes between healthy human individuals. Trimming pared 0 bases from V and 4 bases from J, leaving 7 bases between. Germline CDR1 reads SGHRS; CDR2 reads YFSETQ. The CDR3 covers 13 residues. The repertoire was sequenced with immunoSEQ multiplex PCR; TCRdb's copy has only in-frame clones and lacks some. Found here are 850,000 to 1,200,000 clones, about 77% of them singletons; the top ten hold about 1.5%. The table lists this clone with a count of one. The donors, healthy adults who were HIV-negative, had experienced no recent acute infections or vaccinations.

Sequencing was performed on memory CD4+ T cells sorted from blood. The subset was: CD45RA-negative fraction. The origin of this receptor is a man younger than 35 in good health. The chain has TRBV5-1 and TRBJ1-2; D remains ambiguous. CDR3 DNA sequence: TGCGCCAGCAGCTTGGACGGAAGCTATGGCTACACCTTC. This translates into CASSLDGSYGYTF.